These T cell receptor beta chains were read from a single sample in a study of CD8 T cells in ankylosing spondylitis. MiXCR, applied by TCRdb to the 5' RACE reads, yields one record per CDR3 protein. The table lists under 950,000 distinct CDR3 sequences, roughly 19% of them singletons. The specimen sequenced was blood, either unsorted or a sorted T cell fraction (not recorded which). The receptor source for this set is a male donor with ankylosing spondylitis. Both conserved end residues are part of each CDR3.

CDR3aa	v_gene	j_gene	len
CASSREKSYEQYF	TRBV5-1	TRBJ2-7	13
CSASVGPTRAGELFF	TRBV20-1	TRBJ2-2	15
CASSSNRENTEAFF	TRBV5-5	TRBJ1-1	14
CASIRDRAVANEKLFF	TRBV2	TRBJ1-4	16
CASSLTPTGRNQPQHF	TRBV12-3/TRBV12-4	TRBJ1-5	16
CASSGHGTSGNNEQFF	TRBV7-3	TRBJ2-1	16
CASSSGTGADQETQYF	TRBV5-1	TRBJ2-5	16
CASSWELDAGYTF	TRBV5-6	TRBJ1-2	13
CASSDSLNTEAFF	TRBV10-1	TRBJ1-1	13
CASSLGVVGGRYEQYF	TRBV11-2	TRBJ2-7	16
CASGGRENSPLHF	TRBV6-1	TRBJ1-6	13
CASSPGHLGGETQYF	TRBV5-4	TRBJ2-5	15
CAISLATSGREEQFF	TRBV10-3	TRBJ2-1	15
CSVEGYDRGIAKNIQYF	TRBV29-1	TRBJ2-4	17
CSVSGTGSEKLFF	TRBV29-1	TRBJ1-4	13
CASSPQPNPNTEAFF	TRBV5-1	TRBJ1-1	15
CASRGGTSGSYEQYF	TRBV4-1	TRBJ2-7	15
CASSYGLAGTRASYNEQFF	TRBV5-1	TRBJ2-1	19
CASSSSRRSSGANVLTF	TRBV28	TRBJ2-6	17
CASSIVSQGQETQYF	TRBV5-1	TRBJ2-5	15
CASRDTGTAPGGQPQHF	TRBV6-2/TRBV6-3	TRBJ1-5	17
CASRSVGTDTQYF	TRBV6-2/TRBV6-3	TRBJ2-3	13
CASSPHLAGGDNTQYF	TRBV9	TRBJ2-3	16
CASSPGPDSSYEQYF	TRBV11-2	TRBJ2-7	15
CASSSSGQNIFDGAFF	TRBV5-1	TRBJ1-1	16
CASSQQSQGRAKSEQFF	TRBV14	TRBJ2-1	17
CASSLAGTDYEAFF	TRBV12-3/TRBV12-4	TRBJ1-1	14
CSAPGPGLAGGEQYF	TRBV20-1	TRBJ2-7	15
CASAADRDAGELFF	TRBV12-3/TRBV12-4	TRBJ2-2	14
CASRRLADSYEQYF	TRBV12-3/TRBV12-4	TRBJ2-7	14
CASMRRGTNEKLFF	TRBV3-1	TRBJ1-4	14
CASSEAGGRAFYDTQYF	TRBV6-1	TRBJ2-3	17
CASSPGLAGYTDTQYF	TRBV7-2	TRBJ2-3	16